The 5 T cell receptor beta chains listed next were all sequenced from one sample in a study of blood T cells in healthy people across ages (dated by TCRdb to the mid-2010s). The library was made by 5' RACE. The sample was run on an Illumina HiSeq 2500. A second PCR of roughly 6 to 12 cycles was run with a J-beta primer mix and a sample-barcoded 5' primer. TCRdb applied fastp at Q25 and MiXCR to the public reads, then kept only in-frame beta chains. For every CDR3 protein sequence, its rows merge into one entry that carries the most common genes and DNA. The sample table contains more than 550,000 distinct CDR3 sequences; only one count was recorded for 20% to 25% of them. Jointly, the top ten make up about 20% of the sample. Sequencing was carried out using blood. These TCRs come from a man between 65 and 85 years old in good health.

The V call is TRBV5-1, the J call TRBJ1-2, with 7 bases lining up with TRBD1. Germline CDR1 SGHRS, CDR2 YFSETQ. CDR3 length equals 14 residues. V lost 4 bases to trimming and J lost 3 bases; unmatched junction nucleotides: 6. The CDR3 bases are TGCGCCAGCAGCCGACAGGGTGAGGACTATGGCTACACCTTC. It is translated as CASSRQGEDYGYTF.

The chain carries TRBV28 and TRBJ1-2; TRBD1 matches at 8 bases. Unmatched junction bases numbered 10, after V lost 4 bases and J lost 3 bases. The V gene's germline CDR1 is MDHEN and CDR2 SYDVKM. This CDR3 is 16 amino acids long. In DNA, the CDR3 is TGTGCCAGCAGTTCCTCCTTCAGGGGGCTAGACTATGGCTACACCTTC. Translating gives CASSSSFRGLDYGYTF.

This clonotype was observed a handful of times. This chain joins TRBV15 and TRBJ2-1; 9 nucleotides align to TRBD1. Trimming took 1 base from V and 3 from J; bases not matched to a gene: 7. This CDR3 comprises 17 residues. CDR1 is LNHNV and CDR2 is YYDKDF in the germline V gene (reference sequence). In nucleotides, the CDR3 is TGTGCCACCAGCAGAGGTCCAAACAGGGGGCTCTACAATGAGCAGTTCTTC. This codes for CATSRGPNRGLYNEQFF.

The chain links TRBV2 to TRBJ1-5; D is perhaps TRBD1 (6 bases). From germline, CDR1 is SNHLY and CDR2 FYNNEI. There are 13 residues in the CDR3. Trimming took off 7 bases at V and 5 bases at J, with 12 bases between the two ends. The CDR3 nucleotides read TGTGCCAGCAAGGGTAGGGGGGATCAGCCCCAGCATTTT. Its translation is CASKGRGDQPQHF.

This sequence joins TRBV20-1 and TRBJ2-1; 9 bases are a match to TRBD2. The V gene end was trimmed by 2 bases and the J gene end by 6 bases; junction bases not matched to a gene: 8. Per the germline V gene, CDR1 is DFQATT and CDR2 is SNEGSKA (reference sequence). The CDR3 contains 15 residues. For the CDR3, the DNA is TGCAGTGCTAGACGGGCTAGCGGGGACCCCAATGAGCAGTTCTTC. It specifies CSARRASGDPNEQFF.